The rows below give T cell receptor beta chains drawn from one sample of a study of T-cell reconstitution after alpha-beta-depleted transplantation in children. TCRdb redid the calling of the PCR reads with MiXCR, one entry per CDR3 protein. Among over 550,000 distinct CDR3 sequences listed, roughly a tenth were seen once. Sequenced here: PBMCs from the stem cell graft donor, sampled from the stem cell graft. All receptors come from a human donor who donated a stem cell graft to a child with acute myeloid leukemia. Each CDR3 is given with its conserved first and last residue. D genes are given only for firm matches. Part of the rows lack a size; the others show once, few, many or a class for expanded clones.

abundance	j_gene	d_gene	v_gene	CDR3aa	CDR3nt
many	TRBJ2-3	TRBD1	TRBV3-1	CASSSQGARDTQYF	TGTGCCAGCAGTTCTCAGGGGGCAAGAGATACGCAGTATTTT
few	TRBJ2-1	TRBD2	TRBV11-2	CASSLVGGGSAGGPDEQFF	TGTGCCAGCAGCTTAGTAGGGGGCGGGTCGGCGGGAGGGCCCGATGAGCAGTTCTTC
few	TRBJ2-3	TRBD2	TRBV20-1	CSARAEGLAGDTQYF	TGCAGTGCTAGAGCCGAGGGACTAGCTGGAGATACGCAGTATTTT
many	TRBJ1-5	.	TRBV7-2	CASSLGAAGNQPQHF	TGTGCCAGCAGCTTAGGGGCGGCGGGGAATCAGCCCCAGCATTTT
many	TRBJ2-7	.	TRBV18	CASSPEVGTYEQYF	TGTGCCAGCTCACCAGAGGTTGGGACCTACGAGCAGTACTTC
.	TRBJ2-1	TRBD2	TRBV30	CAWRGLEASGPSGRYNEQFF	TGTGCCTGGAGAGGACTTGAGGCTAGCGGGCCCTCCGGGCGATACAATGAGCAGTTCTTC
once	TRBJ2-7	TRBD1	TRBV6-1	CASTWTRQGAYEQYF	TGTGCCAGCACATGGACACGACAGGGGGCCTACGAGCAGTACTTC
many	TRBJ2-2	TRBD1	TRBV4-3	CASSPDRGRSTGELFF	TGCGCCAGCAGCCCGGACAGGGGGCGCTCAACCGGGGAGCTGTTTTTT
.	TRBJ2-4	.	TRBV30	CAWRDTGMWAKNIQYF	TGTGCCTGGAGGGATACAGGGATGTGGGCCAAAAACATTCAGTACTTC
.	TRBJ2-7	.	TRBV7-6	CASSPRGRRDTPYEQYF	TGTGCCAGCAGCCCCAGAGGAAGGCGGGATACACCCTACGAGCAGTACTTC
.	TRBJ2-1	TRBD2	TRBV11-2	CASSSLAGGHSSYNEQFF	TGTGCCAGCAGCTCTCTAGCGGGAGGCCACAGCTCCTACAATGAGCAGTTCTTC
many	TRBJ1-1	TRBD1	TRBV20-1	CSATGGPNTEAFF	TGCAGTGCTACAGGGGGCCCGAACACTGAAGCTTTCTTT
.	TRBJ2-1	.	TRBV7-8	CASSPNPSSYNEQFF	TGTGCCAGCAGCCCTAACCCGAGCTCCTACAATGAGCAGTTCTTC
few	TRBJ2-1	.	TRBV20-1	CSARDNPTGAHRF	TGCAGTGCTAGAGATAACCCTACGGGAGCGCACCGGTTC
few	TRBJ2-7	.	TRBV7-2	CASSLFPMVGSGTTQRNEQYF	TGTGCCAGCAGCTTATTTCCGATGGTTGGTAGCGGAACAACGCAACGGAACGAGCAGTACTTC
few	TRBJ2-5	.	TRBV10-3	CATQRHGNGETQYF	TGTGCCACCCAAAGGCACGGCAACGGGGAGACCCAGTACTTC
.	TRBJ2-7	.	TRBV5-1	CASSPLADYEQYF	TGCGCCAGCAGCCCCCTGGCCGACTACGAGCAGTACTTC
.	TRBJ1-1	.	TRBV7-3	CASSSLGMNTEAFF	TGTGCCAGCAGCTCCCTCGGAATGAACACTGAAGCTTTCTTT
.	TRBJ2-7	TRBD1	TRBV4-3	CASSQDGTGGYTYEQYF	TGCGCCAGCAGCCAAGATGGTACAGGGGGTTACACCTACGAGCAGTACTTC
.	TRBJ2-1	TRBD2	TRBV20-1	CSARSPSGVIEFF	TGCAGTGCTAGATCTCCTAGCGGAGTGATCGAGTTCTTC
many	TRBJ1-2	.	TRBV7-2	CASSPRGGYGYTF	TGTGCCAGCAGCCCTAGGGGGGGCTATGGCTACACCTTC
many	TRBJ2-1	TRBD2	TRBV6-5	CASSYSLLAGGPGEQFF	TGTGCCAGCAGTTACTCGCTACTAGCGGGAGGGCCGGGTGAGCAGTTCTTC
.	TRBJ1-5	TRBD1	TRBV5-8	CASSLEGQGGNQPQHF	TGTGCCAGCAGCTTGGAGGGACAGGGTGGCAATCAGCCCCAGCATTTT
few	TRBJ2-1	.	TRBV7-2	CASGLRDRHNEQFF	TGTGCCAGCGGTCTCCGGGACCGTCACAATGAGCAGTTCTTC
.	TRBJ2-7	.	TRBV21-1	CASSGTTRYEQYF	TGTGCCAGCTCCGGGACTACTCGCTACGAGCAGTACTTC
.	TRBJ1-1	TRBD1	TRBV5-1	CASSFGQGAEGNTEAFF	TGCGCCAGCAGCTTTGGACAGGGGGCTGAGGGGAACACTGAAGCTTTCTTT
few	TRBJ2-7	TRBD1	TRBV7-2	CASNHRGGYEQYF	TGTGCCAGCAACCACAGGGGTGGATACGAGCAGTACTTC
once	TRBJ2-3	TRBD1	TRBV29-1	CSVEGTGGSGDTQYF	TGCAGCGTTGAAGGAACAGGGGGCAGCGGGGATACGCAGTATTTT
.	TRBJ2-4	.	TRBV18	CASSPLRAKNIQYF	TGTGCCAGCTCGCCCCTGAGGGCCAAAAACATTCAGTACTTC
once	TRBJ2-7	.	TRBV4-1	CASSQEGSRGATGQYF	TGCGCCAGCAGCCAAGAAGGGTCGCGAGGGGCTACGGGGCAGTACTTC